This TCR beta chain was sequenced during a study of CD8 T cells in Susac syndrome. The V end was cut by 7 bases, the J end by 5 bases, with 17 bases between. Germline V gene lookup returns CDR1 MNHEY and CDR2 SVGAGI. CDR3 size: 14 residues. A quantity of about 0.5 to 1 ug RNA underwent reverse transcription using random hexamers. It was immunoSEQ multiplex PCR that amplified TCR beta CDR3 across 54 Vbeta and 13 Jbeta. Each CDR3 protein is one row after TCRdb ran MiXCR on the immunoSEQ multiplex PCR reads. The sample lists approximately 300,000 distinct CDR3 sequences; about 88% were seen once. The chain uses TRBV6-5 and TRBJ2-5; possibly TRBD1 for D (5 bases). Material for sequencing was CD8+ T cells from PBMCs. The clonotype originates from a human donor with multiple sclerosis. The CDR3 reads CASIQKLGVETQYF. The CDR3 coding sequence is TGTGCCAGCATCCAGAAGTTAGGGGTGGAGACCCAGTACTTC.